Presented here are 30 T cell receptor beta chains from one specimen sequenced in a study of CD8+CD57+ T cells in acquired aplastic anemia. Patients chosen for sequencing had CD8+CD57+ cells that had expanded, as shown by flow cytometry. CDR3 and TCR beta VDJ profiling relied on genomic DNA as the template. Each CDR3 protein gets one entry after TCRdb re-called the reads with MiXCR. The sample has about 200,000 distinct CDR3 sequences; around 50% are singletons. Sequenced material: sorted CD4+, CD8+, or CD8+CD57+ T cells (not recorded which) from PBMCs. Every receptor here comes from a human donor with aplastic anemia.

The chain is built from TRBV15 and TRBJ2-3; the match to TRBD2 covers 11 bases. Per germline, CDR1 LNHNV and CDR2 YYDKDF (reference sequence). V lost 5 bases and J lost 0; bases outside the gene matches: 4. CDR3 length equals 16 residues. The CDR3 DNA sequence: TGTGCCACCAGCCCTACTAGCGGGGGTAGCACAGATACGCAGTATTTT. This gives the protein CATSPTSGGSTDTQYF. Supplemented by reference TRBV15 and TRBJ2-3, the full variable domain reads DAMVIQNPRYQVTQFGKPVTLSCSQTLNHNVMYWYQQKSSQAPKLLFHYYDKDFNNEADTPDNFQSRRPNTSFCFLDIRSPGLGDTAMYLCATSPTSGGSTDTQYFGPGTRLTVL.

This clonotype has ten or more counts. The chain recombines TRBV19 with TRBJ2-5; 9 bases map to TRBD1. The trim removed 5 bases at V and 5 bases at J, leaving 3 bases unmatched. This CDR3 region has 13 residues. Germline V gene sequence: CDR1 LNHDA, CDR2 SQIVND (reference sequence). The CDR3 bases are TGTGCCAGTAGTCCGACAGGGGGGGAGACCCAGTACTTC. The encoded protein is CASSPTGGETQYF.

In DNA, the CDR3 is TGTGCCAGCAGTGGGTTCCATAGTACCGGGGAGCTGTTTTTT. Translating it yields CASSGFHSTGELFF. This chain uses TRBV2 with TRBJ2-2; D uncertain. The germline gives CDR1 SNHLY, CDR2 FYNNEI. V lost 4 bases to trimming and J lost 5 bases, with 11 bases between them. This CDR3 spans 14 amino acids.

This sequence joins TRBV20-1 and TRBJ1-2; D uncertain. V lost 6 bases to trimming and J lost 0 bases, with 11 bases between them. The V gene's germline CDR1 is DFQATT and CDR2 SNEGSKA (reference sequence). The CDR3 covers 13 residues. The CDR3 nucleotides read TGCAGTGCCCCCCAAGAGGCTAACTATGGCTACACCTTC. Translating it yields CSAPQEANYGYTF.

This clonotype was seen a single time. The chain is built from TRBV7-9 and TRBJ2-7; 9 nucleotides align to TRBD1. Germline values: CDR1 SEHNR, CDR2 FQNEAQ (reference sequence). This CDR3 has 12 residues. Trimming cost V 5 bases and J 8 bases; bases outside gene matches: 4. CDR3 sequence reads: CASSRDRDKQYF. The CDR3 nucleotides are TGTGCCAGCAGCAGGGACAGGGATAAGCAGTACTTC.

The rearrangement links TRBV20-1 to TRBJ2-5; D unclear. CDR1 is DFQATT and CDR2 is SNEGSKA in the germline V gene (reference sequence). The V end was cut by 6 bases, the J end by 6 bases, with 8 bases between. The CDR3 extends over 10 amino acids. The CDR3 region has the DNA TGCAGTGCAAAGAAGAAGACCCAGTACTTC. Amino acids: CSAKKKTQYF.

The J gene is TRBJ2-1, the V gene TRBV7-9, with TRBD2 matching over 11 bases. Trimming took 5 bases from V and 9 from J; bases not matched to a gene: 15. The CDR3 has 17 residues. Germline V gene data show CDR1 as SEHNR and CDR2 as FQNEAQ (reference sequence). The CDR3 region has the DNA TGTGCCAGCAGCCCGGGACTAGCGGCCGGAGGGGGGGGTGAGCAGTTCTTC. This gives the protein CASSPGLAAGGGGEQFF.

The CDR3, as DNA: TGTGCCAGCAGCTACACAGGGTTCAGCACTGAAGCTTTCTTT. Its translation is CASSYTGFSTEAFF. The chain carries TRBV7-9 and TRBJ1-1; D may be TRBD1 (6 bases). The CDR3 runs 14 residues. Germline CDR1 SEHNR, CDR2 FQNEAQ (reference sequence). V was shortened by 4 bases and J by 4 bases, with 13 bases between the two germline ends.

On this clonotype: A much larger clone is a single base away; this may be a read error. The CDR3 DNA sequence: TGTGCCAGTCAGAGGGCTGGCATCTATGGCTACACCTTC. Its protein is CASQRAGIYGYTF. The chain combines TRBV28 with TRBJ1-2, with no clear D. Germline V CDR1 and CDR2: MDHEN, SYDVKM. The length of the CDR3 is 13 residues. V lost 9 bases to trimming and J lost 4 bases, with 15 bases between them.

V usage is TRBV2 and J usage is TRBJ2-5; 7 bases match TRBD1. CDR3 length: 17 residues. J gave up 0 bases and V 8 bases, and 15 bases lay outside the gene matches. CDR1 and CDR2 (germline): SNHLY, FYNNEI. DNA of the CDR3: TGTGCCAGCCTAGACATCGACAGGGTGTTGAACCAAGAGACCCAGTACTTC. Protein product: CASLDIDRVLNQETQYF. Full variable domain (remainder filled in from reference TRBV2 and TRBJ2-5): EPEVTQTPSHQVTQMGQEVILRCVPISNHLYFYWYRQILGQKVEFLVSFYNNEISEKSEIFDDQFSVERPDGSNFTLKIRSTKLEDSAMYFCASLDIDRVLNQETQYFGPGTRLLVL.

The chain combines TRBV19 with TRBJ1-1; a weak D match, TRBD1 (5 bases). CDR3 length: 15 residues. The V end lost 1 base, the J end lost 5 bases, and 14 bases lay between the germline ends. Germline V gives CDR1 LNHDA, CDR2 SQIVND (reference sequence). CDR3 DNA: TGTGCCAGTAGTATAGTAAGCGGGGGGATGACTGAAGCTTTCTTT. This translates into CASSIVSGGMTEAFF.

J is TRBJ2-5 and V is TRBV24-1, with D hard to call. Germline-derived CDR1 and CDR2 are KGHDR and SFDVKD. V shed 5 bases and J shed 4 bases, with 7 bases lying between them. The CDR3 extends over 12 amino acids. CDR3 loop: CATSAARETQYF. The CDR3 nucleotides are TGTGCCACCAGTGCCGCACGAGAGACCCAGTACTTC.

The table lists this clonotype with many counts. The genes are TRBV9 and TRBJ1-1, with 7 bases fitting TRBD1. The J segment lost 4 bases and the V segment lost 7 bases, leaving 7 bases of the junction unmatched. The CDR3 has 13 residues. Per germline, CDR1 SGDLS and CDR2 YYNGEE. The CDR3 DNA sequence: TGTGCCAGCGGAAGCGCAGGGGGCACTGAAGCTTTCTTT. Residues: CASGSAGGTEAFF.

CDR3 nucleotide sequence: TGTGCCACCACCGCCAGCGGGAGGCTAGGTGAGCAGTTCTTC. This encodes CATTASGRLGEQFF. The V and J genes are TRBV25-1 and TRBJ2-1; TRBD2 aligns across 9 bases. The CDR3 length is 14 residues. The ends lost 10 bases at V and 9 bases at J; junction bases unmatched: 13. CDR1 and CDR2 from the germline V gene are MGHDK and SYGVNS.

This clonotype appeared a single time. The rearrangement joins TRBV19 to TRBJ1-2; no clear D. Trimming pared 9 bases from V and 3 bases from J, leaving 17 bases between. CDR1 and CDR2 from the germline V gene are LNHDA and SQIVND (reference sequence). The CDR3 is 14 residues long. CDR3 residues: CASSDAVGDYGYTF. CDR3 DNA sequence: TGTGCCAGCAGCGACGCAGTTGGTGACTATGGCTACACCTTC.

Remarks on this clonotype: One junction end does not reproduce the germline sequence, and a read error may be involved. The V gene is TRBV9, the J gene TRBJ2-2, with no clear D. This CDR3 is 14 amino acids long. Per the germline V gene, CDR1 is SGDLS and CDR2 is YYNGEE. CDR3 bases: TGTGCCAGCGGCGTAGGTCTACTCACTGGGGAGCTGTTTTTT. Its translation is CASGVGLLTGELFF.

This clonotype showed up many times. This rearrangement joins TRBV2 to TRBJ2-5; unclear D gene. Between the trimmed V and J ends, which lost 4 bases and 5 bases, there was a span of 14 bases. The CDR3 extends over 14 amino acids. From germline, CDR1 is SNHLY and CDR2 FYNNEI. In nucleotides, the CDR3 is TGTGCCAGCAGTGGGTACACGGCCAGGGAGACCCAGTACTTC. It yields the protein CASSGYTARETQYF.

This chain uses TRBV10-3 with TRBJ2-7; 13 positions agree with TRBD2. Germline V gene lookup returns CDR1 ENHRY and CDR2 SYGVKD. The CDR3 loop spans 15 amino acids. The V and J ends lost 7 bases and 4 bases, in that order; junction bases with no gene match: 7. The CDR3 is CAITPKTSGGYEQYF. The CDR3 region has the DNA TGTGCCATCACCCCTAAGACTAGCGGGGGGTACGAGCAGTACTTC.

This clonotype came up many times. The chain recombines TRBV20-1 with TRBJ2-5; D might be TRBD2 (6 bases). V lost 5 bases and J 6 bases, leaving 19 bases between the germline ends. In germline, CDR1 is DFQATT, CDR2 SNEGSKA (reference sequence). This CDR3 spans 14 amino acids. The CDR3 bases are TGCAGTGCTCTCCACGGGGGAGCGTTGAAGACCCAGTACTTC. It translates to CSALHGGALKTQYF.

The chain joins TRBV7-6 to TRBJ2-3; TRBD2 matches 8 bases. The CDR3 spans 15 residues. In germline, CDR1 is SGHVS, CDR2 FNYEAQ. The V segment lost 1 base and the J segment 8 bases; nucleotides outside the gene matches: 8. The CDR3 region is CASSLEAGGPGTQYF. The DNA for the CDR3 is TGTGCCAGCAGCTTAGAGGCGGGGGGACCGGGTACGCAGTATTTT.

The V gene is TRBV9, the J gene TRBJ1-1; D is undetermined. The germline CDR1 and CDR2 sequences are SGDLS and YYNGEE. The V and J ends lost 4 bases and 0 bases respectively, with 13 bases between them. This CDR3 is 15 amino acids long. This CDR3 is CASSRQAIMNTEAFF. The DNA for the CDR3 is TGTGCCAGCAGCCGGCAGGCCATCATGAACACTGAAGCTTTCTTT. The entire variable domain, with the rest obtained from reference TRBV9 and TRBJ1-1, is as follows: DSGVTQTPKHLITATGQRVTLRCSPRSGDLSVYWYQQSLDQGLQFLIQYYNGEERAKGNILERFSAQQFPDLHSELNLSSLELGDSALYFCASSRQAIMNTEAFFGQGTRLTVV.

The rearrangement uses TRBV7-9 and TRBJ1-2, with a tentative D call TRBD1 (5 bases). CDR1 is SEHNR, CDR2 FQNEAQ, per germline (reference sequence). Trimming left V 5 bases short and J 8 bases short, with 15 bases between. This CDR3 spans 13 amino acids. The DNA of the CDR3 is TGTGCCAGCAGCCAGGGCCCCAAGGGGGGCTACACCTTC. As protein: CASSQGPKGGYTF.

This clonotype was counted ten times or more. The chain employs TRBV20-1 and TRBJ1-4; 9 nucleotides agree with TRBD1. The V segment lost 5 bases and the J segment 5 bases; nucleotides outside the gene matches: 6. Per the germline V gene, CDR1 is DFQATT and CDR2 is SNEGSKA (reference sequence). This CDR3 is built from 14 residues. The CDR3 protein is CSAASGTGNEKLFF. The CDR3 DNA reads TGCAGTGCTGCCTCCGGGACAGGGAATGAAAAACTGTTTTTT.

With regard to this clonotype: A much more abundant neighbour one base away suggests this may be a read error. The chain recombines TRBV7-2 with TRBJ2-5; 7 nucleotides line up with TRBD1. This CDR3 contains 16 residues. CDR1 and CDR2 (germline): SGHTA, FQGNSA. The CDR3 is CASSHGSGQRGETQYF. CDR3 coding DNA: TGCGCCAGCAGCCACGGATCGGGACAGAGGGGGGAGACCCAGTACTTC.

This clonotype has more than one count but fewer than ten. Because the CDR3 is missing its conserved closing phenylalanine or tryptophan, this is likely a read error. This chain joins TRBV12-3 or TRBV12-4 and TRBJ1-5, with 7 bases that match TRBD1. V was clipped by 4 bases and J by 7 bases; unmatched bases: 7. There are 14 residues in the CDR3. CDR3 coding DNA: TGTGCCAGCAGTTCCAGGGGGATAGACCAGCCCCAGCATCTT. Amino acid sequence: CASSSRGIDQPQHL.

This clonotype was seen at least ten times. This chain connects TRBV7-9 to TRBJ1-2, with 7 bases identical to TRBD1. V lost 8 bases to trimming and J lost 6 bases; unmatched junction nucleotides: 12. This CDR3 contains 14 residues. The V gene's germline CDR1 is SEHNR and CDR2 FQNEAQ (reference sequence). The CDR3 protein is CASSPPEGANGYTF. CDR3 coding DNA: TGTGCCAGCTCGCCTCCCGAGGGGGCAAATGGCTACACCTTC.

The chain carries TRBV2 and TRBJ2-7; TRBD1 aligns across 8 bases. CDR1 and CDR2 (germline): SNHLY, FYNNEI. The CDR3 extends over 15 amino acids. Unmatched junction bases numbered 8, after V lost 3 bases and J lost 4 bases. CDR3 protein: CASSDGRQGTYEQYF. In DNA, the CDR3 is TGTGCCAGCAGTGATGGGAGACAGGGGACGTACGAGCAGTACTTC.

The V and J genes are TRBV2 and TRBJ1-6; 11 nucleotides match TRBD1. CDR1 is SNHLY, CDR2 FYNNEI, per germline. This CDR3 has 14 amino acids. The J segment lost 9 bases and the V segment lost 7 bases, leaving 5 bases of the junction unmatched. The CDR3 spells CASKVGQGASPLHF. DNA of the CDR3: TGTGCCAGCAAAGTTGGACAGGGGGCTTCACCCCTCCACTTT.

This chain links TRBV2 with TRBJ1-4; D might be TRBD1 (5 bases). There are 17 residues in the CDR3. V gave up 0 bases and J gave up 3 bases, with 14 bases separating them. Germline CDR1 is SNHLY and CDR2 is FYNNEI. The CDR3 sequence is CASSEASWGVSNEKLFF. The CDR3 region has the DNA TGTGCCAGCAGTGAAGCATCATGGGGGGTTTCTAATGAAAAACTGTTTTTT.

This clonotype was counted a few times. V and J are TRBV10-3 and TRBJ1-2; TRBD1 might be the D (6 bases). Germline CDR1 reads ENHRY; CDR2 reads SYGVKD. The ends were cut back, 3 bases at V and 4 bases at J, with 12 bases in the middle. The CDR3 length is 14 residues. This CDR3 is CAISESRGIYGYTF. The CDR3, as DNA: TGTGCCATCAGTGAAAGCAGGGGTATCTATGGCTACACCTTC.